This TCR beta chain is drawn from a study of OX40 agonist ivuxolimab in advanced cancers. Turning to the overall study: The costimulatory receptor OX40 (CD134) was targeted by ivuxolimab, a fully human IgG2 agonistic monoclonal antibody. Intravenous ivuxolimab was administered to patients every 2 weeks at six dose levels: 0.01, 0.1, 0.3, 1.5, 3 and 10 mg/kg. Of the roughly 51 patients in dose escalation, 19 had hepatocellular carcinoma, some 15 had melanoma, 9 had renal cell carcinoma and 9 had head and neck cancer. In the dose-escalation cohort, approximately 80% of patients were male, and the mean age was 60 years with a range of roughly 23 to 90. Patients were allowed to have had prior anti-PD-1, anti-PD-L1 or anti-CTLA-4 therapy, and approximately 41% of the dose-escalation patients had previously received checkpoint inhibitors. Partial responses occurred in three dose-escalation patients, of whom one had hepatocellular carcinoma and two had cutaneous melanoma. Peripheral TCRbeta sequencing aimed to test whether ivuxolimab altered TCR sequence diversity and caused clonal T-cell expansion. The paper reports the monotherapy dose-escalation portion (N ≈ 52 patients) of the phase I ivuxolimab trial. Paper-wide results and their limitations: At doses from 0.1 to 3.0 mg/kg, clonal expansion was seen in both CD4+ and CD8+ blood T cells between baseline and week 6. In partial responders in the 0.1-3.0 mg/kg groups, normalized peripheral clonal expansion was found to be among the lowest, especially among CD8+ T cells. Low levels of normalized T-cell clonal expansion were also seen in some patients who did not respond. After ivuxolimab, expanded clones were on average more numerous among CD8+ T cells than among CD4+ T cells. The antigen specificity of the clonally expanded peripheral T cells was not determined.

A remark on this clone: Its antigen is not yet known. No qualities accompany the bases; no much larger clone lies one base away.

Genomic DNA was extracted from sorted cells for sequencing of the TCRbeta CDR3 region. TCRbeta CDR3 regions were sequenced using the immunoSEQ Assay. The table was pulled from immuneACCESS by TCRdb, which kept in-frame rearrangements only. Such tables lose some clones; where checked, under half of the loss comes from unresolved V genes, and the rest has no known cause. In this sample the table shows around 50,000 clones, roughly 84% of which occur a single time. Around 0.64% of the sample comes from the top ten. V loses 2 bases at its end and J loses 8 bases; junction bases beyond the gene matches: 6. Inclusive of the bounding cysteine and phenylalanine, the CDR3 is 15 residues long. Just the 45-base CDR3 DNA is kept, in frame starting at base 1. CDR1 and CDR2 were assigned from the germline V gene as SGHRS and YFSETQ. Patients with a history of autoimmune disease or receiving systemic immunosuppression were excluded from the trial. Peripheral blood for TCR sequencing was collected from all dose cohorts at baseline, on cycle 4 day 1, and on cycle 7 day 1. Samples were obtained from an open-label, multicenter, first-in-human phase I dose-escalation trial of ivuxolimab. Adults with locally advanced or metastatic head and neck squamous cell, hepatocellular, melanoma or renal cell carcinoma were enrolled in the trial. Before TCR sequencing, CD4+ T cells and CD8+ T cells were sorted from peripheral blood as separate populations.

The sequence was obtained from an adult with an advanced solid tumor such as melanoma, head and neck, liver or kidney cancer. This specimen was CD4+ or CD8+ T cells sorted from blood, taken in a trial of the OX40 agonist ivuxolimab. The sequence links TRBV5-1 to TRBJ2-1, and 11 junctional nucleotides match TRBD2. For the CDR3, the sequence is CASSFKTSGGDEQFF. The DNA sequence is given as TGCGCCAGCAGCTTTAAAACTAGCGGGGGAGATGAGCAGTTCTTC.